This TCR beta chain was identified during a study of T cell repertoires in cytomegalovirus infection. Study context: Peptides in the study included HLA-C-restricted and HLA-B-restricted CMV epitopes. Both a matching HLA type and CMV infection were indicated by public TCR beta signatures.

Points from the study as a whole: Dominating the ex vivo response were HLA-C-restricted CMV-specific TCR beta clonotypes. CMV carriers with the relevant HLA were identified by cumulative public TCR beta family frequency.

Trimming removed 5 bases at V and 10 bases at J, with 23 bases between. CDR3 length: 15 residues. Germline V gene sequence: CDR1 SEHNR, CDR2 FQNEAQ (reference sequence). Of note for this clonotype: What it binds is not known.

TCRdb reanalysed the reads using MiXCR and keeps one entry per CDR3 protein. The data contain approximately 910,000 distinct CDR3 sequences, roughly 31% of them singletons. The TCR was taken from a human donor in good health (CMV status not recorded). Some clones in this sample may be carry-over from other donors' samples. The sequenced sample was cultured CD8+ T cells from PBMCs, obtained from culture after CMV antigen stimulation. The J gene is TRBJ1-2, the V gene TRBV7-9; a weak D match, TRBD1 (5 bases). In DNA, the CDR3 is TGTGCCAGCAGCCCCTGGGGGGGTCCTCAGGGCGACTACACCTTC. Translating it yields CASSPWGGPQGDYTF.